This passage covers 21 T cell receptor beta chains from one sample sequenced in a study of cytomegalovirus exposure and HLA in healthy donors. A multiplex PCR was run with 60 Vbeta primers and 13 Jbeta primers. Clones were read by immunoSEQ multiplex PCR, and TCRdb kept only the in-frame ones, dropping some. The data contain more than 250,000 clones, around nine tenths of them singletons. Sequenced: PBMCs. All receptors derive from a woman under 30 in good health and CMV-seronegative.

The rearrangement uses TRBV6-1 and TRBJ2-5, with 9 bases identical to TRBD1. The J call may not be correct, given that the DNA end is closer to TRBJ2-7. The CDR3 spans 14 residues. Germline loops: CDR1 MNHNS, CDR2 SASEGT. The CDR3 DNA reads as TGTGCCAGCAACGACAGGGGGGCCTACTACGAGCAGTACTTC. It yields the protein CASNDRGAYYEQYF.

The rearrangement uses TRBV5-4 and TRBJ2-5; possibly TRBD2 for D (7 bases). Germline V gene sequence: CDR1 SGHNT, CDR2 YYREEE (reference sequence). This CDR3 has 16 amino acids. The V end lost 4 bases, the J end lost 5 bases, and 21 bases lay between the germline ends. In nucleotides, the CDR3 is TGTGCCAGCAGCCCGGGGGGCACTCGGGCCCCTGAGACCCAGTACTTC. Its translation: CASSPGGTRAPETQYF.

Points on this clone: Additional DNA sequences in this sample encode the identical CDR3. This chain joins TRBV4-1 and TRBJ1-2, with D maybe TRBD1 (5 bases). This CDR3 has 14 residues. Trimming shortened V by 1 base and J by 2 bases, and 8 bases separated the two germline ends. CDR1 is MGHRA and CDR2 is YSYEKL in the germline V gene. This chain's CDR3 is CASSQVQGNYGYTF. The CDR3 DNA is TGCGCCAGCAGCCAAGTTCAGGGCAACTATGGCTACACCTTC.

V usage is TRBV19 and J usage is TRBJ1-1; 8 positions agree with TRBD1. This CDR3 comprises 15 residues. CDR1 is LNHDA, CDR2 SQIVND, per germline (reference sequence). The V segment lost 4 bases and the J segment 0 bases; nucleotides outside the gene matches: 4. CDR3 sequence (DNA): TGTGCCAGTAGTACAGGGACAGGTATGAACACTGAAGCTTTCTTT. Translation gives CASSTGTGMNTEAFF.

The count of this clone is one. The chain carries TRBV27 and TRBJ1-2, with D hard to call. V was cut by 3 bases and J by 3 bases, with 11 bases left in between. Germline V gives CDR1 MNHEY, CDR2 SMNVEV (reference sequence). The CDR3 has 14 residues. The CDR3 coding sequence is TGTGCCAGCAGTTTGTGGGTAGGAGACTATGGCTACACCTTC. Its translation: CASSLWVGDYGYTF.

The rearrangement uses TRBV5-4 and TRBJ2-1; 13 bases fit TRBD2. The trim removed 4 bases at V and 6 bases at J, leaving 4 bases unmatched. CDR1 SGHNT and CDR2 YYREEE come from the germline V gene (reference sequence). The CDR3 is 15 amino acids. The CDR3, as DNA: TGTGCCAGCAGCCCCGGGACTAGCGGGGTCAATGAGCAGTTCTTC. This translates into CASSPGTSGVNEQFF.

The chain uses TRBV6-5 and TRBJ1-5; maybe TRBD1 (6 bases). The CDR3 is 14 residues long. The ends were cut back, 9 bases at V and 7 bases at J, with 19 bases in the middle. Germline CDR1 and CDR2: MNHEY and SVGAGI. The CDR3 DNA reads as TGTGCCAGTGGGACCACAGGGCTGGGACAGCCCCAGCATTTT. It codes for CASGTTGLGQPQHF.

The genes are TRBV6-4 and TRBJ2-2; TRBD2 might be the D (7 bases). The CDR3 is 18 amino acids. Between the trimmed V and J ends, which lost 0 bases and 0 bases, there was a span of 14 bases. Germline V gene lookup returns CDR1 MRHNA and CDR2 SNTAGT. This CDR3 is CASSDSPGGGSNTGELFF. CDR3 nucleotides: TGTGCCAGCAGTGACTCCCCGGGGGGCGGATCGAACACCGGGGAGCTGTTTTTT.

CDR3 loop: CASSLGDWGTEAFF. CDR3 bases: TGTGCCAGCAGCTTGGGGGACTGGGGCACTGAAGCTTTCTTT. This chain uses TRBV5-4 with TRBJ1-1, with D maybe TRBD1 (5 bases). CDR1 is SGHNT, CDR2 YYREEE, per germline (reference sequence). The germline V and J ends were trimmed by 0 bases and 4 bases, with 10 bases remaining between them. The CDR3 contains 14 residues.

This clone has just a few counts. The rearrangement links TRBV19 to TRBJ1-1; D not resolved. Trimming cost V 3 bases and J 1 base, with 6 bases left between them. The CDR3 covers 13 residues. Germline CDR1 and CDR2: LNHDA and SQIVND (reference sequence). This chain's CDR3 is CASSITRNTEAFF. For the CDR3, the DNA is TGTGCCAGTAGTATCACAAGGAACACTGAAGCTTTCTTT.

In its sample, this clone was seen once. The gene calls are TRBV5-6 and TRBJ2-5, with 8 bases lining up with TRBD1. The length of the CDR3 is 16 residues. Losses at the gene ends were 4 bases for V and 1 base for J; bases not matched to a gene: 9. Germline V gives CDR1 SGHDT, CDR2 YYEEEE. The CDR3 DNA follows: TGTGCCAGCAGCATCTTCAGGGGGCGCCTCCAAGAGACCCAGTACTTC. Amino acids: CASSIFRGRLQETQYF. Based on the CDR3 plus reference TRBV5-6 and TRBJ2-5, the full variable domain is DAGVTQSPTHLIKTRGQQVTLRCSPKSGHDTVSWYQQALGQGPQFIFQYYEEEERQRGNFPDRFSGHQFPNYSSELNVNALLLGDSALYLCASSIFRGRLQETQYFGPGTRLLVL.

The V call is TRBV19, the J call TRBJ1-1; no definite D call. This CDR3 has 12 amino acids. Germline lookup yields CDR1 LNHDA and CDR2 SQIVND (reference sequence). The V end was cut by 10 bases, the J end by 5 bases, with 14 bases between. The CDR3 spells CATAAQGTEAFF. CDR3 in DNA: TGTGCCACTGCGGCCCAAGGAACTGAAGCTTTCTTT.

This chain uses TRBV9 with TRBJ2-3; 14 bases align to TRBD2. V dropped 3 bases and J dropped 5; count of bases not matched to a gene: 5. Germline CDR1 is SGDLS and CDR2 is YYNGEE. This CDR3 has 16 amino acids. CDR3 in amino acids: CASSGGLAGGQDTQYF. The CDR3 DNA follows: TGTGCCAGCAGCGGAGGACTAGCGGGGGGCCAAGATACGCAGTATTTT.

V usage is TRBV5-1 and J usage is TRBJ2-5, with TRBD2 matching 7 bases. V lost 3 bases to trimming and J lost 1 base; unmatched junction nucleotides: 6. Germline CDR1 reads SGHRS; CDR2 reads YFSETQ. The CDR3 extends over 15 amino acids. Written as DNA, the CDR3 is TGCGCCAGCAGCTCGACTAGCTCGAGCCAAGAGACCCAGTACTTC. Its protein product is CASSSTSSSQETQYF.

Here the CDR3 DNA reads TGTGCCAGCAGAACCCTCCCGGGACAGGGGATGGGAGATACGCAGTATTTT. It encodes CASRTLPGQGMGDTQYF. V is TRBV11-1 and J is TRBJ2-3, with 10 nucleotides matching TRBD1. This CDR3 contains 17 residues. Germline CDR1 is SGHAT and CDR2 is FQDESV (reference sequence). Unmatched junction bases numbered 14, after V lost 6 bases and J lost 5 bases.

As concerns this clone: Other nucleotide sequences in the sample specify the same CDR3. The rearrangement links TRBV5-6 to TRBJ1-1, with 8 positions matching TRBD1. The V and J ends lost 4 bases and 4 bases, in that order; junction bases with no gene match: 0. Per germline, CDR1 SGHDT and CDR2 YYEEEE. The CDR3 spans 12 residues. The CDR3 sequence: CASSTGGTEAFF. For the CDR3, the DNA is TGTGCCAGCAGCACAGGGGGCACTGAAGCTTTCTTT.

This clone was seen more than once but under ten times. This chain connects TRBV5-1 to TRBJ2-1; D may be TRBD2 (6 bases). This CDR3 comprises 14 residues. V lost 0 bases and J lost 7, with 11 bases in between. CDR1 SGHRS and CDR2 YFSETQ come from the germline V gene. The DNA for the CDR3 is TGCGCCAGCAGCTTGGCCGATCGGGGGAATGAGCAGTTCTTC. It yields the protein CASSLADRGNEQFF.

This rearrangement joins TRBV7-9 to TRBJ1-2, with D possibly matching TRBD1 (6 bases). V lost 3 bases and J lost 8, with 7 bases in between. The CDR3 sequence is 11 residues long. CDR1 SEHNR and CDR2 FQNEAQ come from the germline V gene (reference sequence). The CDR3 sequence: CASSLGAGYTF. For the CDR3, the DNA is TGTGCCAGCAGCTTGGGGGCCGGCTACACCTTC.

The chain couples TRBV30 to TRBJ1-5, with D possibly being TRBD1 (6 bases). CDR1 is GTSNPN, CDR2 SVGIG, per germline (reference sequence). The CDR3 consists of 14 residues. Trimming took off 2 bases at V and 4 bases at J, with 12 bases between the two ends. CDR3 loop: CAWSIGQGNQPQHF. The CDR3, as DNA: TGTGCCTGGAGTATAGGCCAGGGGAATCAGCCCCAGCATTTT.

The table lists this clone with a few counts. The V call is TRBV6-6, the J call TRBJ1-2; TRBD1 matches 9 bases. The CDR3 loop spans 14 amino acids. Germline V gene lookup returns CDR1 MNHNY and CDR2 SVGAGI (reference sequence). V trimming: 3 bases; J trimming: 5 bases; junction bases outside the gene matches: 4. The CDR3 here is CASSYLGQGYGYTF. The CDR3 DNA is TGTGCCAGCAGTTATCTCGGACAGGGGTATGGCTACACCTTC.

This chain connects TRBV9 to TRBJ2-5; D unclear. CDR1 and CDR2 (germline): SGDLS, YYNGEE. The CDR3 sequence is 15 residues long. Trimming removed 0 bases from V and 3 bases from J, with 12 bases in between. Here the CDR3 DNA reads TGTGCCAGCAGCGTAGCAACCCTAGTCGAAGAGACCCAGTACTTC. Translated, it gives CASSVATLVEETQYF. Using reference TRBV9 and TRBJ2-5 for the parts outside the CDR3, the full variable domain is DSGVTQTPKHLITATGQRVTLRCSPRSGDLSVYWYQQSLDQGLQFLIQYYNGEERAKGNILERFSAQQFPDLHSELNLSSLELGDSALYFCASSVATLVEETQYFGPGTRLLVL.